This is a list of T cell receptor beta chains from one sample in a study of T cell responses to AZD1222 COVID-19 vaccine. The protocol was immunoSEQ multiplex PCR, while the TCRdb copy is restricted to in-frame clones and leaves out a portion. The repertoire has 55,000 to 75,000 clones, more than 70% of them found once; the top ten carry less than 9.5%. Here the sequenced sample was peripheral blood, taken on day 0 of AZD1222 vaccination. Receptor source: an adult in good health. Each CDR3 is given with its conserved first and last residue. Each record gives: CDR3 DNA, CDR3 protein, CDR3 length, clone size, D gene, J gene, V gene. D genes are given only for firm matches. A row's size may be missing; if present it is once, few, many or a size class.

CDR3nt: TGCGCCAGCAGCTTGGCTGGGGGGATCACAACTAATGAAAAACTGTTTTTT
CDR3aa: CASSLAGGITTNEKLFF
len: 17
abundance: .
d_gene: .
j_gene: TRBJ1-4
v_gene: TRBV5-1

CDR3nt: TGCGCCAGCAGTTTAAACCCCTACAATGAGCAGTTCTTC
CDR3aa: CASSLNPYNEQFF
len: 13
abundance: .
d_gene: .
j_gene: TRBJ2-1
v_gene: TRBV4-3

CDR3nt: TGTGCCAGCAGTTACTCGTCTTTGGCAGGGAGGTCCGACAATGAGCAGTTCTTC
CDR3aa: CASSYSSLAGRSDNEQFF
len: 18
abundance: .
d_gene: .
j_gene: TRBJ2-1
v_gene: TRBV6-2/TRBV6-3

CDR3nt: TGTGCCACCAGTGACACCAGGCAGGGGTCCCCTCAGCCCCAGCATTTT
CDR3aa: CATSDTRQGSPQPQHF
len: 16
abundance: once
d_gene: .
j_gene: TRBJ1-5
v_gene: TRBV24-1

CDR3nt: TGTGCCAGCAGGGCAGGGGTGAGGGAAAATCAGCCCCAGCATTTT
CDR3aa: CASRAGVRENQPQHF
len: 15
abundance: .
d_gene: .
j_gene: TRBJ1-5
v_gene: TRBV6-5

CDR3nt: TGTGCCAGCAGCCCTCAACAGGCGGCCAACTATGGCTACACCTTC
CDR3aa: CASSPQQAANYGYTF
len: 15
abundance: .
d_gene: .
j_gene: TRBJ1-2
v_gene: TRBV3-1/TRBV3-2

CDR3nt: TGTGCCAGCAGCCTAGCGGGAGCGGAGACCCAGTACTTC
CDR3aa: CASSLAGAETQYF
len: 13
abundance: .
d_gene: TRBD2
j_gene: TRBJ2-5
v_gene: TRBV3-1/TRBV3-2

CDR3nt: TGTGCCTGGAGTCCCTCCGACAGGCCCTATGGCTACACCTTC
CDR3aa: CAWSPSDRPYGYTF
len: 14
abundance: .
d_gene: .
j_gene: TRBJ1-2
v_gene: TRBV30

CDR3nt: TGCGCCAGCAGTTGGACGGAATCTCCCTACGAGCAGTACTTC
CDR3aa: CASSWTESPYEQYF
len: 14
abundance: few
d_gene: .
j_gene: TRBJ2-7
v_gene: TRBV10-1

CDR3nt: TGTGCCAGTAGGGACGTCGGCACTGAAGCTTTCTTT
CDR3aa: CASRDVGTEAFF
len: 12
abundance: .
d_gene: .
j_gene: TRBJ1-1
v_gene: TRBV19

CDR3nt: TGTGCCAGCAGGGTTTTTGGGGCAGGGAATCAGCCCCAGCATTTT
CDR3aa: CASRVFGAGNQPQHF
len: 15
abundance: .
d_gene: .
j_gene: TRBJ1-5
v_gene: TRBV6-5

CDR3nt: TGTGCCAGCAGCCTTTCCGGGACATACCTCTACAATGAGCAGTTCTTC
CDR3aa: CASSLSGTYLYNEQFF
len: 16
abundance: .
d_gene: .
j_gene: TRBJ2-1
v_gene: TRBV5-4

CDR3nt: TGTGCCAGCAGTTACTCCCGACATTATGGTTGGGGCTACACCTTC
CDR3aa: CASSYSRHYGWGYTF
len: 15
abundance: once
d_gene: .
j_gene: TRBJ1-2
v_gene: TRBV6-5

CDR3nt: TGTGCCAGCAGCTTGGAGAGACAGAACTATGGCTACACCTTC
CDR3aa: CASSLERQNYGYTF
len: 14
abundance: .
d_gene: .
j_gene: TRBJ1-2
v_gene: TRBV7-8

CDR3nt: TGTGCCAGCACTTACCTTGCGGGACACTACTATGGCTACACCTTC
CDR3aa: CASTYLAGHYYGYTF
len: 15
abundance: .
d_gene: .
j_gene: TRBJ1-2
v_gene: TRBV6-6

CDR3nt: TGCAGTGCTAGTCCGACTAGCGGGAGTCGAGAGACCCAGTACTTC
CDR3aa: CSASPTSGSRETQYF
len: 15
abundance: .
d_gene: TRBD2
j_gene: TRBJ2-5
v_gene: TRBV20-1

CDR3nt: TGTGCCAGCAGCTTTTCGGGAGGGACTCTTCAAGAGACCCAGTACTTC
CDR3aa: CASSFSGGTLQETQYF
len: 16
abundance: .
d_gene: TRBD2
j_gene: TRBJ2-5
v_gene: TRBV7-6

CDR3nt: TGCGCCAGCAGCTTGCTGCCACTACAAGAGACCCAGTACTTC
CDR3aa: CASSLLPLQETQYF
len: 14
abundance: .
d_gene: .
j_gene: TRBJ2-5
v_gene: TRBV5-1

CDR3nt: TGTGCCAGCAGACAAGACGCAGCCGTTGGCGAAAAACTGTTTTTT
CDR3aa: CASRQDAAVGEKLFF
len: 15
abundance: .
d_gene: .
j_gene: TRBJ1-4
v_gene: TRBV6-5

CDR3nt: TGCGCCAGCAGCCCCTCCACTAGCGGGCCCTACAATGAGCAGTTCTTC
CDR3aa: CASSPSTSGPYNEQFF
len: 16
abundance: .
d_gene: TRBD2
j_gene: TRBJ2-1
v_gene: TRBV5-1

CDR3nt: TGTGCCAGCAGCCAAGCGGGGGGGGGAGGGGCCAACGTCCTGACTTTC
CDR3aa: CASSQAGGGGANVLTF
len: 16
abundance: .
d_gene: TRBD2
j_gene: TRBJ2-6
v_gene: TRBV4-2

CDR3nt: TGTGCCAGCAGGATAGCGGGAGGGAAAACCGGGGAGCTGTTTTTT
CDR3aa: CASRIAGGKTGELFF
len: 15
abundance: .
d_gene: TRBD2
j_gene: TRBJ2-2
v_gene: TRBV6-5

CDR3nt: TGTGCCAGCAGCCAAGACAGGGGGACGCAGCCCCAGCATTTT
CDR3aa: CASSQDRGTQPQHF
len: 14
abundance: .
d_gene: TRBD1
j_gene: TRBJ1-5
v_gene: TRBV3-1/TRBV3-2

CDR3nt: TGTGCCAGTAGTATTGCGGACAGCTATGGCTACACCTTC
CDR3aa: CASSIADSYGYTF
len: 13
abundance: .
d_gene: .
j_gene: TRBJ1-2
v_gene: TRBV19

CDR3nt: TGTGCCAGCAGAAAACCGGGACGCTCCTCCTACGAGCAGTACTTC
CDR3aa: CASRKPGRSSYEQYF
len: 15
abundance: .
d_gene: .
j_gene: TRBJ2-7
v_gene: TRBV11-2

CDR3nt: TGTGCCAGCAGCTTCGACAGGGGCTGGAACACTGAAGCTTTCTTT
CDR3aa: CASSFDRGWNTEAFF
len: 15
abundance: .
d_gene: TRBD1
j_gene: TRBJ1-1
v_gene: TRBV13

CDR3nt: TGTGCCAGCAGTGGTGGTAGCTCTGGAAACACCATATATTTT
CDR3aa: CASSGGSSGNTIYF
len: 14
abundance: .
d_gene: .
j_gene: TRBJ1-3
v_gene: TRBV2

CDR3nt: TGTGCCAGCAGCTTATCGTCTAGCAGCTTCACAGATACGCAGTATTTT
CDR3aa: CASSLSSSSFTDTQYF
len: 16
abundance: .
d_gene: .
j_gene: TRBJ2-3
v_gene: TRBV27

CDR3nt: TGTGCCAGCAGCTCTCCTCTGAGCGAGGTGTATTTT
CDR3aa: CASSSPLSEVYF
len: 12
abundance: .
d_gene: .
j_gene: TRBJ2-3
v_gene: TRBV11-3

CDR3nt: TGTGCCAGCAGTGAAGGGCGGACGGCTGGCAATCAGCCCCAGCATTTT
CDR3aa: CASSEGRTAGNQPQHF
len: 16
abundance: .
d_gene: .
j_gene: TRBJ1-5
v_gene: TRBV2

CDR3nt: TGCGCCAGCAGCTTGAGGGGGGGGCGGTCCACAGATACGCAGTATTTT
CDR3aa: CASSLRGGRSTDTQYF
len: 16
abundance: .
d_gene: .
j_gene: TRBJ2-3
v_gene: TRBV5-1

CDR3nt: TGTGCCTGGAGCCTAGGGGATACCTATGGCTACACCTTC
CDR3aa: CAWSLGDTYGYTF
len: 13
abundance: .
d_gene: .
j_gene: TRBJ1-2
v_gene: TRBV30

CDR3nt: TGTGCCAGCAGTTCAGACAGTACTAGCACAGATACGCAGTATTTT
CDR3aa: CASSSDSTSTDTQYF
len: 15
abundance: .
d_gene: .
j_gene: TRBJ2-3
v_gene: TRBV6-5